The next 29 T cell receptor beta chains were all read from a single sample in a study of cytomegalovirus exposure and HLA in healthy donors. In the PCR, 60 Vbeta and 13 Jbeta primers were used. Only in-frame clones appear in the TCRdb table, and some are missing; sequencing was by immunoSEQ multiplex PCR. The sample includes about 90,000 clones, approximately 60% of them seen just once. The sample was PBMCs. The receptors were gathered from a woman aged 50 to 60 in good health and CMV-seropositive.

The genes are TRBV9 and TRBJ2-1; possible D gene TRBD2, 7 bases. This CDR3 region has 16 residues. The germline V and J ends were trimmed by 4 bases and 5 bases, with 19 bases remaining between them. The germline V gene has CDR1 SGDLS and CDR2 YYNGEE. The DNA of the CDR3 is TGTGCCAGCAGCCCCCGGGGCGGGGGCCCCCACAATGAGCAGTTCTTC. This encodes CASSPRGGGPHNEQFF.

The rearrangement joins TRBV6-1 to TRBJ1-1; D ambiguous. Trimming pared 7 bases from V and 0 bases from J, leaving 6 bases between. The CDR3 runs to 12 residues. Germline V gene data show CDR1 as MNHNS and CDR2 as SASEGT. The CDR3 is CASTFMNTEAFF. The CDR3 coding sequence is TGTGCCAGCACGTTTATGAACACTGAAGCTTTCTTT.

The chain carries TRBV5-6 and TRBJ1-6; 7 nucleotides match TRBD1. J gave up 6 bases and V 0 bases, and 3 bases lay outside the gene matches. This CDR3 region has 15 residues. Germline-derived CDR1 and CDR2 are SGHDT and YYEEEE. The CDR3 spells CASSLVTGANSPLHF. In nucleotides, the CDR3 is TGTGCCAGCAGCTTGGTAACAGGGGCTAATTCACCCCTCCACTTT.

The V call is TRBV5-1, the J call TRBJ2-3; 11 bases are a match to TRBD2. CDR3 length: 15 amino acids. Looked up from germline, CDR1 is SGHRS and CDR2 is YFSETQ. The V and J ends lost 5 bases and 2 bases, in that order; junction bases with no gene match: 4. For the CDR3, the DNA is TGCGCCAGCAGGGGGACTAGCGGTCTCACAGATACGCAGTATTTT. Amino acids: CASRGTSGLTDTQYF.

The genes are TRBV5-1 and TRBJ2-7; possibly TRBD2 for D (5 bases). The V end was cut by 5 bases, the J end by 0 bases, with 15 bases between. The CDR3 spans 15 residues. Germline-derived CDR1 and CDR2 are SGHRS and YFSETQ. The CDR3 protein is CASRGSSTYSYEQYF. Here the CDR3 DNA reads TGCGCCAGCAGGGGGAGCTCTACCTACTCCTACGAGCAGTACTTC. The whole variable domain, filled in from reference TRBV5-1 and TRBJ2-7, reads KAGVTQTPRYLIKTRGQQVTLSCSPISGHRSVSWYQQTPGQGLQFLFEYFSETQRNKGNFPGRFSGRQFSNSRSEMNVSTLELGDSALYLCASRGSSTYSYEQYFGPGTRLTVT.

This chain joins TRBV6-1 and TRBJ2-7, with TRBD1 matching over 7 bases. The length of the CDR3 is 13 residues. Germline CDR1 reads MNHNS; CDR2 reads SASEGT. The V segment lost 5 bases and the J segment 3 bases; nucleotides outside the gene matches: 4. CDR3 in amino acids: CASSIGQVYEQYF. CDR3 DNA sequence: TGTGCCAGCAGTATCGGACAGGTCTACGAGCAGTACTTC.

The J gene is TRBJ2-1, the V gene TRBV25-1, with 14 bases fitting TRBD2. Losses at the gene ends were 5 bases for V and 9 bases for J; bases not matched to a gene: 6. Germline-derived CDR1 and CDR2 are MGHDK and SYGVNS. The CDR3 spans 15 residues. The CDR3 DNA reads as TGTGCCAGCAGTCCGACTAGCGGGGGGGCCGGTGAGCAGTTCTTC. Its protein is CASSPTSGGAGEQFF.

This chain uses TRBV6-1 with TRBJ2-5; 10 nucleotides line up with TRBD2. V dropped 7 bases and J dropped 2; count of bases not matched to a gene: 7. Germline-derived CDR1 and CDR2 are MNHNS and SASEGT. This CDR3 is 15 amino acids long. CDR3 residues: CASTLLAGRQETQYF. CDR3 in DNA: TGTGCCAGCACACTACTAGCGGGGAGACAAGAGACCCAGTACTTC.

The chain couples TRBV30 to TRBJ2-7; D not resolved. Germline V gene data show CDR1 as GTSNPN and CDR2 as SVGIG (reference sequence). The length of the CDR3 is 13 residues. Trimming pared 4 bases from V and 0 bases from J, leaving 10 bases between. The DNA for the CDR3 is TGTGCCTGGACATCACGCGTCTCCTACGAGCAGTACTTC. It yields the protein CAWTSRVSYEQYF.

The chain carries TRBV6-1 and TRBJ2-1; D is perhaps TRBD1 (6 bases). Trimming stripped 6 bases from V and 7 bases from J, with 10 bases between. Germline CDR1 is MNHNS and CDR2 is SASEGT. CDR3 length: 12 amino acids. Here the CDR3 DNA reads TGTGCCAGCAGGGATACAGGGAATGAGCAGTTCTTC. Its protein product is CASRDTGNEQFF.

This clone was recorded once. The genes are TRBV7-6 and TRBJ1-2; 7 bases are shared with TRBD1. Germline CDR1 and CDR2: SGHVS and FNYEAQ. V lost 5 bases to trimming and J lost 3 bases; unmatched junction nucleotides: 9. The CDR3 has 15 residues. CDR3 sequence: CASSPSPTGHYGYTF. CDR3 nucleotide sequence: TGTGCCAGCAGCCCCAGCCCGACAGGGCACTATGGCTACACCTTC.

This clone was counted a few times. V and J are TRBV28 and TRBJ2-3; 8 bases line up with TRBD1. The V gene's germline CDR1 is MDHEN and CDR2 SYDVKM. The CDR3 extends over 15 amino acids. V lost 7 bases to trimming and J lost 0 bases; unmatched junction nucleotides: 6. In DNA, the CDR3 is TGTGCCAGCAACCTCCAGGGGGCCAGCACAGATACGCAGTATTTT. Amino acids: CASNLQGASTDTQYF.

The V gene is TRBV5-1, the J gene TRBJ2-5; D possibly corresponds to TRBD1 (6 bases). Deletions cut 1 base from V and 5 bases from J, with 15 bases between. The CDR3 extends over 15 amino acids. CDR1 SGHRS and CDR2 YFSETQ come from the germline V gene. The CDR3 region has the DNA TGCGCCAGCAGCTTGTCCGGGACACCCGAGGAGACCCAGTACTTC. It specifies CASSLSGTPEETQYF. Combining the CDR3 with reference TRBV5-1 and TRBJ2-5 gives the whole variable domain KAGVTQTPRYLIKTRGQQVTLSCSPISGHRSVSWYQQTPGQGLQFLFEYFSETQRNKGNFPGRFSGRQFSNSRSEMNVSTLELGDSALYLCASSLSGTPEETQYFGPGTRLLVL.

The CDR3 DNA sequence: TGTGCCAGCAGATCCGGACTAGCCGGCGACTACGAGCAGTACTTC. Its protein product is CASRSGLAGDYEQYF. The gene calls are TRBV6-5 and TRBJ2-7; 8 bases are shared with TRBD2. CDR1 is MNHEY and CDR2 is SVGAGI in the germline V gene. V shed 6 bases, J shed 3 bases, and the junction held 10 bases outside the gene matches. The CDR3 is made up of 15 amino acids.

There are a few counts of this clone. The V and J genes are TRBV6-5 and TRBJ1-1, with 8 bases identical to TRBD1. V shed 10 bases and J 3 bases; nucleotides not matched to a gene: 4. CDR3 length equals 12 residues. Germline values: CDR1 MNHEY, CDR2 SVGAGI. In DNA, the CDR3 is TGTGCCACCGCGACAGGGGACACTGAAGCTTTCTTT. Residues: CATATGDTEAFF.

The chain couples TRBV27 to TRBJ2-2; 9 nucleotides line up with TRBD2. J gave up 0 bases and V 6 bases, and 14 bases lay outside the gene matches. The germline V gene has CDR1 MNHEY and CDR2 SMNVEV (reference sequence). This CDR3 region has 19 residues. The CDR3 loop reads CASRLRASGESANTGELFF. CDR3 nucleotide sequence: TGTGCCAGCAGATTAAGGGCTAGCGGGGAGTCCGCGAACACCGGGGAGCTGTTTTTT.

The chain has TRBV7-2 and TRBJ1-4; 9 nucleotides align to TRBD1. CDR3 length: 15 amino acids. The J segment lost 10 bases and the V segment lost 1 base, leaving 7 bases of the junction unmatched. Germline CDR1 is SGHTA and CDR2 is FQGNSA. As DNA, the CDR3 is TGTGCCAGCAGCTTAGTTGGACAGGGGAGCGGAAAACTGTTTTTT. This sequence encodes CASSLVGQGSGKLFF.

This chain joins TRBV7-2 and TRBJ1-3; 9 positions agree with TRBD1. V shed 3 bases and J 2 bases; nucleotides not matched to a gene: 2. This CDR3 is 15 amino acids long. The V gene's germline CDR1 is SGHTA and CDR2 FQGNSA. Here the CDR3 reads CASSLDRGPGNTIYF. CDR3 nucleotide sequence: TGTGCCAGCAGCTTGGACAGGGGTCCTGGAAACACCATATATTTT.

This clone was seen only a few times. V gene TRBV20-1 combines with J gene TRBJ1-2; D remains unclear. This CDR3 has 11 residues. Germline V gene data show CDR1 as DFQATT and CDR2 as SNEGSKA (reference sequence). The V end was cut by 6 bases, the J end by 8 bases, with 13 bases between. CDR3 loop: CSASEVPGYTF. The CDR3 DNA sequence: TGCAGTGCCTCAGAAGTACCCGGCTACACCTTC.

This clone was observed once. The V call is TRBV7-9, the J call TRBJ2-7; 7 nucleotides align to TRBD1. The V gene end was trimmed by 5 bases and the J gene end by 0 bases; junction bases not matched to a gene: 4. The CDR3 is made up of 14 amino acids. Germline values: CDR1 SEHNR, CDR2 FQNEAQ (reference sequence). The CDR3 reads CASSPDRTSYEQYF. DNA for the CDR3: TGTGCCAGCAGCCCGGACAGGACCTCCTACGAGCAGTACTTC.

V is TRBV13 and J is TRBJ2-7; 7 bases are shared with TRBD1. This CDR3 is 13 amino acids long. Losses at the gene ends were 3 bases for V and 6 bases for J; bases not matched to a gene: 5. Germline V CDR1 and CDR2: PRHDT, FYEKMQ (reference sequence). In DNA, the CDR3 is TGTGCCAGCAGCTTTACAGGGGTTTCCGAGCAGTACTTC. Translated: CASSFTGVSEQYF.

This clone turned up a few times. CDR3 sequence: CASSSTTGSDEKLFF. The CDR3 DNA is TGTGCCAGCAGCTCGACGACAGGGTCGGATGAAAAACTGTTTTTT. The chain combines TRBV6-6 with TRBJ1-4, with TRBD1 matching over 7 bases. The CDR3 length is 15 residues. With 6 bases clipped from V and 6 bases from J, the junction kept 10 bases outside the gene matches. Germline loops: CDR1 MNHNY, CDR2 SVGAGI (reference sequence).

The V call is TRBV19, the J call TRBJ2-1, with a possible D match to TRBD1 (6 bases). The V gene lost 6 bases and the J gene lost 2 bases, with 8 bases spanning the gap. The CDR3 runs 13 residues. Germline values: CDR1 LNHDA, CDR2 SQIVND (reference sequence). The DNA of the CDR3 is TGTGCCAGTAGCCAGGGGCCCTACAATGAGCAGTTCTTC. Translating it yields CASSQGPYNEQFF. The full variable domain, in which reference TRBV19 and TRBJ2-1 provide the parts outside the CDR3, is DGGITQSPKYLFRKEGQNVTLSCEQNLNHDAMYWYRQDPGQGLRLIYYSQIVNDFQKGDIAEGYSVSREKKESFPLTVTSAQKNPTAFYLCASSQGPYNEQFFGPGTRLTVL.

The genes are TRBV5-1 and TRBJ1-1; no clear D gene. CDR1 SGHRS and CDR2 YFSETQ come from the germline V gene. Trimming pared 5 bases from V and 5 bases from J, leaving 16 bases between. This CDR3 comprises 14 residues. Here the CDR3 DNA reads TGCGCCAGCAGGGGTCGAGGGTCCTGGACTGAAGCTTTCTTT. It is translated as CASRGRGSWTEAFF.

This chain connects TRBV28 to TRBJ2-1; D uncertain. The CDR3 covers 11 residues. The germline V and J ends were trimmed by 11 bases and 9 bases, with 14 bases remaining between them. From germline, CDR1 is MDHEN and CDR2 SYDVKM. CDR3 bases: TGTGCCCTTGGGCATCCAACTGAGCAGTTCTTC. Translation: CALGHPTEQFF.

This chain links TRBV5-1 with TRBJ2-5; a weak D match, TRBD2 (5 bases). Trimming took 0 bases from V and 5 from J, leaving 11 bases between them. CDR3 length: 14 residues. Germline values: CDR1 SGHRS, CDR2 YFSETQ. The CDR3 is CASSLAGMGETQYF. CDR3 DNA sequence: TGCGCCAGCAGCTTGGCCGGGATGGGGGAGACCCAGTACTTC.

The genes are TRBV29-1 and TRBJ2-4; 9 bases line up with TRBD1. This CDR3 spans 13 amino acids. Germline V gene lookup returns CDR1 SQVTM and CDR2 ANQGSEA. J was trimmed by 7 bases and V by 7 bases; bases with no gene match: 8. The CDR3, as DNA: TGCAGCGCCCAAACAGGGGGCGCTAACATTCAGTACTTC. Residues: CSAQTGGANIQYF. The whole variable domain, remainder taken from reference TRBV29-1 and TRBJ2-4, is SAVISQKPSRDICQRGTSLTIQCQVDSQVTMMFWYRQQPGQSLTLIATANQGSEATYESGFVIDKFPISRPNLTFSTLTVSNMSPEDSSIYLCSAQTGGANIQYFGAGTRLSVL.

The rearrangement links TRBV30 to TRBJ1-1; tentative D call: TRBD1 (5 bases). The CDR3 totals 12 residues. Germline CDR1 and CDR2: GTSNPN and SVGIG (reference sequence). The V end lost 0 bases, the J end lost 6 bases, and 8 bases lay between the germline ends. The chain's CDR3 is CAWSVGGSEAFF. The CDR3 nucleotides are TGTGCCTGGAGTGTCGGGGGATCTGAAGCTTTCTTT.

V and J are TRBV6-1 and TRBJ2-7; tentatively, D is TRBD1 (5 bases). The V end was cut by 4 bases, the J end by 1 base, with 8 bases between. This CDR3 has 13 amino acids. Germline CDR1 is MNHNS and CDR2 is SASEGT. This CDR3 reads CASSGGWSYEQYF. CDR3 in DNA: TGTGCCAGCAGTGGGGGCTGGTCCTACGAGCAGTACTTC.